This T cell receptor (beta chain) was documented in a study of CD8 T cells in Susac syndrome. Across the study: Patients with Susac syndrome were therapy-naive, treated with corticosteroids, or treated with intravenous immunoglobulin alone when blood was collected.

The CDR3 totals 14 residues. J lost 8 bases, V lost 0 bases, and 5 bases had no gene match. Germline V CDR1 and CDR2: MGHRA, YSYEKL. When the RNA was reverse transcribed, random hexamers were used with an input of roughly 0.45 to 1 ug. TCRdb re-derived calls from the immunoSEQ multiplex PCR reads in MiXCR, one entry per CDR3 protein. The repertoire consists of 100,000 to 110,000 distinct CDR3 sequences, with roughly 96% occurring once and the leading ten covering around 0.3%. The chain joins TRBV4-1 to TRBJ2-3; 7 bases map to TRBD2. The sample consisted of CD8+ T cells from PBMCs. The receptor was isolated from a human donor with Susac syndrome. CDR3 protein: CASSQESGEGTQYF. In DNA, the CDR3 is TGCGCCAGCAGCCAAGAGTCGGGGGAGGGTACGCAGTATTTT.